The 13 T cell receptor beta chains listed next were all sequenced from one sample in a study of blood T cell repertoires in COVID-19 (dated by TCRdb to 2020 to 2021). The library came from the immunoSEQ multiplex PCR assay. TCRdb took this table from immuneACCESS and kept in-frame rearrangements with V and J called. Such tables lack part of the clones; where checked against another copy, unresolved V genes explain under half of the gap, and the rest is unexplained. This sample lists a few hundred thousand clones; roughly 84% were detected once. The ten largest clonotypes hold less than 4% of the sample. The specimen sequenced was peripheral blood. These receptors were collected from a woman under 30 with acute or convalescent COVID-19.

This clone has just one count. This chain joins TRBV15 and TRBJ1-6; no reliable D call. The germline CDR1 and CDR2 sequences are LNHNV and YYDKDF (reference sequence). The V gene lost 0 bases and the J gene lost 11 bases, with 14 bases spanning the gap. The CDR3 contains 15 residues. CDR3 sequence reads: CATSRDLRGGAPLHF. The CDR3 DNA reads TGTGCCACCAGCAGAGATCTACGAGGAGGAGCACCCCTCCACTTT.

V and J are TRBV7-2 and TRBJ2-7, with TRBD1 matching over 9 bases. This CDR3 spans 15 amino acids. With 5 bases clipped from V and 5 bases from J, the junction kept 10 bases outside the gene matches. Germline values: CDR1 SGHTA, CDR2 FQGNSA. The CDR3 loop is CASSPHRDRDHEQYF. Written as DNA, the CDR3 is TGTGCCAGCAGCCCGCACCGGGACAGGGACCACGAGCAGTACTTC. Variable domain in full (rest from reference TRBV7-2 and TRBJ2-7): GAGVSQSPSNKVTEKGKDVELRCDPISGHTALYWYRQSLGQGLEFLIYFQGNSAPDKSGLPSDRFSAERTGGSVSTLTIQRTQQEDSAVYLCASSPHRDRDHEQYFGPGTRLTVT.

V and J are TRBV28 and TRBJ2-2, with 8 positions matching TRBD1. CDR1 and CDR2 from the germline V gene are MDHEN and SYDVKM. This CDR3 comprises 15 residues. The trim removed 4 bases at V and 6 bases at J, leaving 7 bases unmatched. The DNA for the CDR3 is TGTGCCAGCAGTTCTCAGGGGGCGGGGTCCGGGGAGCTGTTTTTT. It encodes CASSSQGAGSGELFF.

This chain joins TRBV3-1 (or the pseudogene TRBV3-2) and TRBJ2-5, with TRBD2 matching 8 bases. V shed 1 base and J 1 base; nucleotides not matched to a gene: 11. The CDR3 contains 18 residues. CDR1 LGHDT and CDR2 YNNKEL come from the germline V gene (reference sequence). CDR3 loop: CASSQGRASGFLQETQYF. The CDR3 region has the DNA TGTGCCAGCAGCCAAGGGAGGGCTAGCGGGTTCCTCCAAGAGACCCAGTACTTC.

J is TRBJ2-2 and V is TRBV9; 9 bases line up with TRBD2. V dropped 0 bases and J dropped 3; count of bases not matched to a gene: 3. Germline V CDR1 and CDR2: SGDLS, YYNGEE. This CDR3 has 16 amino acids. CDR3 coding DNA: TGTGCCAGCAGCGTAGTGGCGGGAGGGTACACCGGGGAGCTGTTTTTT. It is translated as CASSVVAGGYTGELFF. The whole variable domain, remainder taken from reference TRBV9 and TRBJ2-2, is DSGVTQTPKHLITATGQRVTLRCSPRSGDLSVYWYQQSLDQGLQFLIQYYNGEERAKGNILERFSAQQFPDLHSELNLSSLELGDSALYFCASSVVAGGYTGELFFGEGSRLTVL.

The V gene is TRBV6-5, the J gene TRBJ1-2, with TRBD1 identical over 10 bases. This CDR3 spans 15 amino acids. Germline assignment: CDR1 MNHEY and CDR2 SVGAGI. V lost 6 bases, J lost 4 bases, and 8 bases stayed unmatched. The CDR3 region has the DNA TGTGCCAGCAGAACCGGGACAGGGGTTAGCTATGGCTACACCTTC. This encodes CASRTGTGVSYGYTF.

J is TRBJ1-6 and V is TRBV5-1; 7 bases are a match to TRBD1. The length of the CDR3 is 16 residues. V lost 4 bases to trimming and J lost 7 bases; unmatched junction nucleotides: 11. Germline V CDR1 and CDR2: SGHRS, YFSETQ. The CDR3 sequence is CASSPGQAPGNSPLHF. As DNA, the CDR3 is TGCGCCAGCAGCCCCGGACAGGCCCCGGGGAATTCACCCCTCCACTTT.

V gene TRBV4-3 combines with J gene TRBJ1-3; perhaps TRBD1 as D (5 bases). The CDR3 has 15 amino acids. The germline V gene has CDR1 LGHNA and CDR2 YSLEER. Trimming took 4 bases from V and 0 from J, leaving 10 bases between them. The DNA of the CDR3 is TGCGCCAGCAGCCGACAAGACAGCTCTGGAAACACCATATATTTT. It is translated as CASSRQDSSGNTIYF.

J is TRBJ2-7 and V is TRBV6-5; D might be TRBD2 (6 bases). The CDR3 extends over 15 amino acids. V was cut by 6 bases and J by 3 bases, with 18 bases left in between. Germline CDR1 reads MNHEY; CDR2 reads SVGAGI. Here the CDR3 DNA reads TGTGCCAGCAGCGCTGCCGCGGGACGAGACTACGAGCAGTACTTC. Protein sequence: CASSAAAGRDYEQYF.

The chain has TRBV7-2 and TRBJ1-1, with D perhaps matching TRBD1 (5 bases). The CDR3 contains 14 residues. Trimming stripped 4 bases from V and 4 bases from J, with 13 bases between. Germline CDR1 is SGHTA and CDR2 is FQGNSA. CDR3 amino acids: CASSSAGGVTEAFF. In nucleotides, the CDR3 is TGTGCCAGCAGCTCCGCCGGGGGGGTCACTGAAGCTTTCTTT.

Worth noting for this clone: The identical CDR3 is also encoded by other nucleotide sequences in the sample. CDR3 sequence reads: CASSSSYGYTF. CDR3 in DNA: TGTGCCAGCAGCTCCTCCTATGGCTACACCTTC. The V call is TRBV28, the J call TRBJ1-2; no clear D gene. The germline CDR1 and CDR2 sequences are MDHEN and SYDVKM. The CDR3 contains 11 residues. Between the trimmed V and J ends, which lost 6 bases and 4 bases, there was a span of 6 bases.

The chain links TRBV19 to TRBJ2-5; maybe TRBD1 (7 bases). Trimming removed 6 bases at V and 2 bases at J, with 16 bases between. The germline V gene encodes CDR1 LNHDA and CDR2 SQIVND (reference sequence). The CDR3 runs to 15 residues. CDR3 bases: TGTGCCAGTAGCGGAGGGGGCGAGAGTCAAGAGACCCAGTACTTC. It codes for CASSGGGESQETQYF.

The chain carries TRBV11-2 and TRBJ1-2, with D possibly being TRBD1 (6 bases). Trimming pared 1 base from V and 2 bases from J, leaving 11 bases between. This CDR3 has 15 amino acids. Germline-derived CDR1 and CDR2 are SGHAT and FQNNGV. The DNA of the CDR3 is TGTGCCAGCAGCTTAGCAGGGGCCCTAAACTATGGCTACACCTTC. The encoded protein is CASSLAGALNYGYTF.